The source of this T cell receptor beta chain is a study of shared clonotypes between healthy human individuals. Overall study: Donors consisted of a couple of women and a few men between 18 and 49.

In germline, CDR1 is MDHEN, CDR2 SYDVKM. The CDR3 runs to 14 residues. Trimming took 2 bases from V and 7 from J; bases not matched to a gene: 7. Libraries were prepared by immunoSEQ multiplex PCR; TCRdb keeps only in-frame clonotypes and omits some of them. The repertoire holds about 1.1 million clones, approximately 80% seen once, with 0.89% in the top ten. Sequencing used memory CD4+ T cells from PBMCs. As for subset: CD45RA-negative fraction. This sequence joins TRBV28 and TRBJ1-1, with 7 bases aligning to TRBD1. This TCR was sampled from a man younger than 30 in good health. Some clones in this sample may be carry-over from other donors' samples. Written as DNA, the CDR3 is TGTGCCAGCAGTTTAGCCGGTCGACAGGGTGAAGCTTTCTTT. Translating gives CASSLAGRQGEAFF.